This entry describes one T cell receptor (beta chain). Its matching antigen is unknown. Unmatched junction bases numbered 5, after V lost 1 base and J lost 2 bases. From germline, CDR1 is SGHTA and CDR2 FQGNSA. CDR3 length: 16 residues. The data stem from a study of T cells after yellow fever vaccination. Study conclusions and caveats: At around 96% for CD4 and about 87% for CD8, most primary-vaccination clones showed up again after the booster.

From the 5' RACE reads, TCRdb called clonotypes with MiXCR, one entry per CDR3 protein. Among over 300,000 distinct CDR3 sequences listed, about 3.5% were seen once. The source was PBMCs, collected on the day of the yellow fever booster vaccination. The TCR comes from a man aged 18-30 years who received the YFV17D yellow fever vaccine. The chain carries TRBV7-2 and TRBJ2-5; TRBD2 aligns across 9 bases. CDR3 in amino acids: CASSLVRLAGQETQYF. In nucleotides, the CDR3 is TGTGCCAGCAGCTTAGTTCGGCTAGCGGGACAAGAGACCCAGTACTTC.